This note documents a single T cell receptor beta chain sequence. The sample belongs to a study of early T cells in non-severe SARS-CoV-2 infection. Each cDNA molecule carried a unique molecular identifier. TCRdb processed the 5' RACE reads anew with MiXCR; each CDR3 protein has one entry. This sample has about 36,000 distinct CDR3 sequences, with around 7% found just once. CDR3 length equals 12 residues. The germline CDR1 and CDR2 sequences are MNHNS and SASEGT. Trimming pared 4 bases from V and 7 bases from J, leaving 8 bases between. The sequenced sample was whole blood, obtained at baseline. The chain recombines TRBV6-1 with TRBJ2-1; D is possibly TRBD1 (5 bases). This sequence originates from an adult who was a healthcare worker with PCR-confirmed SARS-CoV-2 infection or an uninfected control (not recorded which). DNA for the CDR3: TGTGCCAGCAGTGCCAGGGTTAATGAGCAGTTCTTC. This codes for CASSARVNEQFF.